This note documents a single T cell receptor (beta chain) sequence. The sample is drawn from a study of blood T cell repertoires in COVID-19. Study as a whole: Nucleic acid was either cDNA or gDNA, and it came from T cells, B-cell-depleted T cells, or PBMCs.

V shed 5 bases and J 4 bases; nucleotides not matched to a gene: 9. Germline-derived CDR1 and CDR2 are MDHEN and SYDVKM. CDR3 length: 16 residues. Some clones are missing from TCRdb's copy, which holds only in-frame ones; the method was immunoSEQ multiplex PCR. The profile shows 200,000 to 300,000 clones, about 84% of them singletons. This chain connects TRBV28 to TRBJ2-3; 10 bases line up with TRBD2. The clonotype was recovered from a woman of 80 years or more with acute or convalescent COVID-19. The sample consisted of peripheral blood. The CDR3 region has the DNA TGTGCCAGCAGTCTTGGGACTAGCGTTCGCCCAGATACGCAGTATTTT. Translating it yields CASSLGTSVRPDTQYF.